These 30 T cell receptor beta chains were all obtained from the same sample, sequenced in a study of CD8 T cells in ankylosing spondylitis. Whole-study findings and limits: Seemingly characteristic of ankylosing spondylitis blood was a TCR beta motif consisting of 7 or 8 highly homologous variants.

These receptors lack a known antigen. TCRdb re-called the 5' RACE reads through MiXCR, storing one row per CDR3 protein. Here the sample spans roughly 470,000 distinct CDR3 sequences, 26% being singletons. The specimen was blood, either unsorted or a sorted T cell fraction (not recorded which). The receptors were gathered from a male donor with ankylosing spondylitis.

The chain couples TRBV4-1 to TRBJ2-5, with D unresolved. Germline V gives CDR1 MGHRA, CDR2 YSYEKL. Trimming pared 0 bases from V and 1 base from J, leaving 9 bases between. This CDR3 comprises 15 residues. The CDR3 DNA sequence: TGCGCCAGCAGCCAAGATGGCAAGGCCCAAGAGACCCAGTACTTC. Translation gives CASSQDGKAQETQYF.

Only a few counts were recorded for this clonotype. The V and J genes are TRBV15 and TRBJ2-1; no clear D. The ends were cut back, 0 bases at V and 8 bases at J, with 14 bases in the middle. The CDR3 consists of 15 residues. Germline lookup yields CDR1 LNHNV and CDR2 YYDKDF (reference sequence). As DNA, the CDR3 is TGTGCCACCAGCAGAGATTTTGGGCCGTCGGATGAGCAGTTCTTC. It yields the protein CATSRDFGPSDEQFF.

This clonotype came up a few times. The CDR3 protein is CASSLGAQNTQETQYF. CDR3 coding DNA: TGCGCCAGCAGCTTGGGGGCCCAGAACACCCAAGAGACCCAGTACTTC. The J gene is TRBJ2-5, the V gene TRBV5-1; D gene ambiguous. The germline V and J ends were trimmed by 0 bases and 1 base, with 13 bases remaining between them. The CDR3 runs to 16 residues. Germline V gene sequence: CDR1 SGHRS, CDR2 YFSETQ.

The chain carries TRBV4-1 and TRBJ2-1, with D possibly being TRBD2 (6 bases). CDR1 MGHRA and CDR2 YSYEKL come from the germline V gene. CDR3 size: 15 residues. Trimming left V 0 bases short and J 4 bases short, with 10 bases between. The DNA for the CDR3 is TGCGCCAGCAGCCAAGAAATGGCGGGGTACAATGAGCAGTTCTTC. This codes for CASSQEMAGYNEQFF.

This sequence joins TRBV6-6 and TRBJ1-1, with no clear D. Trimming shortened V by 5 bases and J by 1 base, and 8 bases separated the two germline ends. CDR3 length: 13 amino acids. CDR1 MNHNY and CDR2 SVGAGI come from the germline V gene (reference sequence). CDR3 bases: TGTGCCAGCAGTAAACTTAGGAACACTGAAGCTTTCTTT. Amino acid sequence: CASSKLRNTEAFF.

The rearrangement joins TRBV12-3 or TRBV12-4 to TRBJ2-2, with unresolved D. The CDR3 has 14 amino acids. Trimming cost V 3 bases and J 2 bases, with 7 bases left between them. This chain's CDR3 is CASSLQVNTGELFF. The CDR3 region has the DNA TGTGCCAGCAGTTTGCAGGTTAACACCGGGGAGCTGTTTTTT.

The table lists this clonotype with many counts. This chain links TRBV3-1 with TRBJ2-1; the match to TRBD2 covers 12 bases. CDR1 and CDR2 (germline): LGHDT, YNNKEL (reference sequence). Losses at the gene ends were 4 bases for V and 5 bases for J; bases not matched to a gene: 9. CDR3 length: 17 residues. In nucleotides, the CDR3 is TGTGCCAGCAGCCCCCAGGGGACTAGCGGGCCAAACAATGAGCAGTTCTTC. Amino acid sequence: CASSPQGTSGPNNEQFF.

The chain is built from TRBV5-1 and TRBJ1-4; D is possibly TRBD1 (6 bases). Germline CDR1 SGHRS, CDR2 YFSETQ. Between the trimmed V and J ends, which lost 4 bases and 0 bases, there was a span of 22 bases. This CDR3 is built from 19 residues. The CDR3, as DNA: TGCGCCAGCAGCACTCGGACAGTTTCCCAAGTTGCAACTAATGAAAAACTGTTTTTT. Protein product: CASSTRTVSQVATNEKLFF.

This chain joins TRBV4-2 and TRBJ2-3, with a tentative D call TRBD2 (6 bases). The ends were cut back, 3 bases at V and 0 bases at J, with 13 bases in the middle. Germline V gene sequence: CDR1 LGHNA, CDR2 YNFKEQ. The CDR3 extends over 16 amino acids. The CDR3 reads CASSQTGAGSTDTQYF. CDR3 coding DNA: TGTGCCAGCAGCCAGACTGGGGCGGGAAGCACAGATACGCAGTATTTT.

This clonotype was seen a handful of times. The V call is TRBV5-1, the J call TRBJ2-3; 8 bases align to TRBD1. After removal of 2 bases from V and 5 bases from J, the junction contained 10 bases not matched to a gene. The CDR3 has 16 residues. Germline CDR1 SGHRS, CDR2 YFSETQ. CDR3 sequence reads: CASSLYRQGQGDTQYF. For the CDR3, the DNA is TGCGCCAGCAGCTTATACCGACAGGGGCAAGGAGATACGCAGTATTTT.

V and J are TRBV11-3 and TRBJ2-3, with 14 bases that match TRBD2. J lost 5 bases, V lost 8 bases, and 9 bases had no gene match. Looked up from germline, CDR1 is SGHNT and CDR2 is YENEEA. The CDR3 runs 16 residues. The CDR3 protein is CASDPGLAGGRDTQYF. DNA for the CDR3: TGTGCCAGCGACCCCGGACTAGCGGGAGGCAGAGATACGCAGTATTTT.

This chain links TRBV7-2 with TRBJ2-1; 11 nucleotides line up with TRBD2. The V gene end was trimmed by 1 base and the J gene end by 8 bases; junction bases not matched to a gene: 1. Germline V CDR1 and CDR2: SGHTA, FQGNSA. The CDR3 loop spans 14 amino acids. The CDR3, as DNA: TGTGCCAGCAGCTTAGTAGCGGGAGGGTATGAGCAGTTCTTC. Encoded protein: CASSLVAGGYEQFF. Combining the CDR3 with reference TRBV7-2 and TRBJ2-1 gives the whole variable domain GAGVSQSPSNKVTEKGKDVELRCDPISGHTALYWYRQSLGQGLEFLIYFQGNSAPDKSGLPSDRFSAERTGGSVSTLTIQRTQQEDSAVYLCASSLVAGGYEQFFGPGTRLTVL.

This clonotype has just a few counts. This chain links TRBV10-3 with TRBJ2-5; 9 bases agree with TRBD2. Germline V gene data show CDR1 as ENHRY and CDR2 as SYGVKD. The CDR3 totals 16 residues. After removal of 0 bases from V and 2 bases from J, the junction contained 4 bases not matched to a gene. In nucleotides, the CDR3 is TGTGCCATCAGTGAGTCGATTAGCGGGAGACAAGAGACCCAGTACTTC. Its translation is CAISESISGRQETQYF.

In this sample, this clonotype turned up a few times. The CDR3 DNA follows: TGTGCCAGCAGCCTATCACCAGGGACAGGGGGCGGGACTGAAGCTTTCTTT. Its protein is CASSLSPGTGGGTEAFF. V is TRBV7-2 and J is TRBJ1-1; TRBD1 matches at 12 bases. The CDR3 is made up of 17 amino acids. Germline V CDR1 and CDR2: SGHTA, FQGNSA. Trimming removed 5 bases from V and 5 bases from J; junction bases left unmatched: 12.

The rearrangement joins TRBV5-5 to TRBJ1-2; D ambiguous. Germline V lookup: CDR1 SGHKS, CDR2 YYEKEE (reference sequence). The ends were cut back, 1 base at V and 7 bases at J, with 8 bases in the middle. This CDR3 comprises 12 residues. In nucleotides, the CDR3 is TGTGCCAGCAGCTTGAGAGACGGTGGCTACACCTTC. This translates into CASSLRDGGYTF.

As DNA, the CDR3 is TGTGCCAGCAGTACAGGGTTCTCACCCCTCCACTTT. Protein: CASSTGFSPLHF. The chain links TRBV12-3 or TRBV12-4 to TRBJ1-6, with D perhaps TRBD1 (6 bases). The V gene lost 5 bases and the J gene lost 10 bases, with 9 bases spanning the gap. The CDR3 spans 12 residues.

This clonotype was seen more than once but under ten times. This chain uses TRBV12-3 or TRBV12-4 with TRBJ2-6, with D hard to call. This CDR3 is built from 13 residues. Trimming shortened V by 3 bases and J by 2 bases, and 2 bases separated the two germline ends. This chain's CDR3 is CASSFTGANVLTF. The CDR3 DNA reads as TGTGCCAGCAGTTTCACTGGGGCCAACGTCCTGACTTTC.

The CDR3 region is CSVGSNYGYTF. In nucleotides, the CDR3 is TGCAGCGTGGGTTCGAACTATGGCTACACCTTC. The chain is built from TRBV29-1 and TRBJ1-2; unclear D gene. The CDR3 has 11 amino acids. V was cut by 6 bases and J by 2 bases, with 7 bases left in between. The germline V gene has CDR1 SQVTM and CDR2 ANQGSEA.

The chain links TRBV5-1 to TRBJ1-1; tentatively, D is TRBD1 (6 bases). V gave up 5 bases and J gave up 5 bases, with 16 bases separating them. There are 14 residues in the CDR3. Germline assignment: CDR1 SGHRS and CDR2 YFSETQ. CDR3 nucleotides: TGCGCCAGCAGAAGGGGGGGGGAGGGAACTGAAGCTTTCTTT. It translates to CASRRGGEGTEAFF.

This clonotype was observed a few times. This chain joins TRBV20-1 and TRBJ2-5; perhaps TRBD1 as D (5 bases). In germline, CDR1 is DFQATT, CDR2 SNEGSKA (reference sequence). The CDR3 loop spans 15 amino acids. V lost 3 bases to trimming and J lost 1 base, with 15 bases between them. The CDR3 coding sequence is TGCAGTGCTAGGGGCCGAAAGGGGCGCCAAGAGACCCAGTACTTC. Translating gives CSARGRKGRQETQYF.

The chain carries TRBV14 and TRBJ1-1; D call uncertain. Trimming removed 7 bases from V and 0 bases from J, with 9 bases in between. The CDR3 totals 13 residues. Germline assignment: CDR1 SGHDN and CDR2 FVKESK. Here the CDR3 DNA reads TGTGCCAGCACCCCCACAGTGAACACTGAAGCTTTCTTT. This translates into CASTPTVNTEAFF.

This chain uses TRBV12-3 or TRBV12-4 with TRBJ2-1; TRBD2 agrees at 7 bases. The CDR3 loop spans 14 amino acids. Unmatched junction bases numbered 7, after V lost 4 bases and J lost 7 bases. CDR3 DNA sequence: TGTGCCAGCAGTTCCTTCCCACTAGCGAATGAGCAGTTCTTC. It translates to CASSSFPLANEQFF.

This chain joins TRBV29-1 and TRBJ2-1; D perhaps matches TRBD1 (5 bases). V gave up 7 bases and J gave up 4 bases, with 11 bases separating them. The germline V gene has CDR1 SQVTM and CDR2 ANQGSEA. The CDR3 loop spans 12 amino acids. CDR3 region: CSALTAYNEQFF. As DNA, the CDR3 is TGCAGCGCATTGACAGCTTACAATGAGCAGTTCTTC.

The chain is built from TRBV5-1 and TRBJ1-4; D is uncertain. Germline V gives CDR1 SGHRS, CDR2 YFSETQ. Trimming pared 4 bases from V and 8 bases from J, leaving 15 bases between. The CDR3 runs 14 residues. The CDR3 nucleotides are TGCGCCAGCAGCCCCGGTGGCGGCGAGGAAAAACTGTTTTTT. It is translated as CASSPGGGEEKLFF. Full variable domain (missing parts from reference TRBV5-1 and TRBJ1-4): KAGVTQTPRYLIKTRGQQVTLSCSPISGHRSVSWYQQTPGQGLQFLFEYFSETQRNKGNFPGRFSGRQFSNSRSEMNVSTLELGDSALYLCASSPGGGEEKLFFGSGTQLSVL.

This rearrangement joins TRBV5-1 to TRBJ2-7; D perhaps matches TRBD2 (6 bases). The V and J ends lost 2 bases and 4 bases respectively, with 16 bases between them. The CDR3 totals 15 residues. Per the germline V gene, CDR1 is SGHRS and CDR2 is YFSETQ. The CDR3, as DNA: TGCGCCAGCAGCTTTATGGGGGAGGAAGGTTACGAGCAGTACTTC. This gives the protein CASSFMGEEGYEQYF.

V gene TRBV3-1 combines with J gene TRBJ1-1; tentative D call: TRBD1 (6 bases). CDR3 length: 14 amino acids. V was cut by 2 bases and J by 4 bases, with 11 bases left in between. Germline CDR1 reads LGHDT; CDR2 reads YNNKEL (reference sequence). The CDR3 loop is CASSQNRGGTEAFF. CDR3 DNA sequence: TGTGCCAGCAGCCAAAATAGGGGGGGCACTGAAGCTTTCTTT.

The table lists this clonotype with a few counts. V and J are TRBV5-1 and TRBJ1-1; 7 bases are a match to TRBD1. J gave up 4 bases and V 5 bases, and 14 bases lay outside the gene matches. The CDR3 spans 16 residues. Germline V gives CDR1 SGHRS, CDR2 YFSETQ. The CDR3 loop is CASSPSKGALGTEAFF. In DNA, the CDR3 is TGCGCCAGCAGTCCGAGTAAGGGGGCGCTGGGCACTGAAGCTTTCTTT.

The CDR3 protein is CSARGGTANNEQFF. As DNA, the CDR3 is TGCAGTGCTCGAGGGGGGACAGCGAACAATGAGCAGTTCTTC. The J gene is TRBJ2-1, the V gene TRBV20-1, with D perhaps TRBD1 (7 bases). Trimming shortened V by 5 bases and J by 5 bases, and 16 bases separated the two germline ends. The CDR3 extends over 14 amino acids. Germline V gives CDR1 DFQATT, CDR2 SNEGSKA (reference sequence).

The chain couples TRBV7-9 to TRBJ2-2; 10 bases agree with TRBD2. The V segment lost 5 bases and the J segment 4 bases; nucleotides outside the gene matches: 4. CDR1 is SEHNR and CDR2 is FQNEAQ in the germline V gene (reference sequence). The CDR3 runs to 15 residues. CDR3 in amino acids: CASSRGLAATGELFF. The CDR3 DNA reads as TGTGCCAGCAGCAGAGGACTAGCGGCCACCGGGGAGCTGTTTTTT.

This clonotype was picked up a small number of times. V gene TRBV5-1 combines with J gene TRBJ1-1; D is perhaps TRBD1 (5 bases). V lost 4 bases to trimming and J lost 1 base, with 11 bases between them. There are 14 residues in the CDR3. Germline V lookup: CDR1 SGHRS, CDR2 YFSETQ. The CDR3 DNA sequence: TGCGCCAGCAGCGTTGACAGCGGGAACACTGAAGCTTTCTTT. Its translation is CASSVDSGNTEAFF.